This entry lists 23 T cell receptor beta chains sequenced from one sample in a study of human T cells and chemical hapten exposure. TCRdb called the RACE reads again in MiXCR, with one record for every CDR3 protein. Here the sample spans 80,000 to 95,000 distinct CDR3 sequences, around 9.6% being singletons. Time point here: pre-sensitization, week 0. Treatment noted: therapeutic diphenylcyclopropenone sensitization with weekly scalp DPC. The sample here was whole blood, taken in connection with sensitization to the hapten diphenylcyclopropenone (DPC). Every receptor here comes from a woman aged 40-49 years with alopecia areata. Some clones in this sample may be carry-over from other donors' samples.

This clonotype was picked up many times. The chain carries TRBV20-1 and TRBJ2-7, with D unresolved. The CDR3 runs to 10 residues. V was trimmed by 6 bases and J by 2 bases, leaving 5 bases between them. The germline gives CDR1 DFQATT, CDR2 SNEGSKA (reference sequence). The CDR3 protein is CSAVAYEQYF. The CDR3 bases are TGCAGTGCCGTTGCCTACGAGCAGTACTTC.

The V gene is TRBV29-1, the J gene TRBJ2-3; D remains ambiguous. With 2 bases removed from V and 2 bases from J, the gap between germline ends came to 2 bases. The CDR3 is made up of 11 amino acids. Germline loops: CDR1 SQVTM, CDR2 ANQGSEA. The chain's CDR3 is CSVEYTDTQYF. The CDR3 DNA sequence: TGCAGCGTTGAATACACAGATACGCAGTATTTT.

This clonotype was detected many times. This chain uses TRBV29-1 with TRBJ2-7; the D gene could be TRBD1 or TRBD2 (5 bases each). This CDR3 has 14 residues. Trimming cost V 7 bases and J 2 bases, with 18 bases left between them. From germline, CDR1 is SQVTM and CDR2 ANQGSEA. In nucleotides, the CDR3 is TGCAGCGCCCTTCGAGGGGCCGGTCCCTACGAGCAGTACTTC. Translated: CSALRGAGPYEQYF.

This clonotype was detected ten times or more. The J gene is TRBJ1-3, the V gene TRBV7-9; D is unclear. The CDR3 contains 14 residues. V was trimmed by 7 bases and J by 2 bases, leaving 12 bases between them. CDR1 is SEHNR, CDR2 FQNEAQ, per germline (reference sequence). This chain's CDR3 is CASTLGRAGNTIYF. In DNA form, the CDR3 reads TGTGCCAGCACCCTTGGGAGGGCTGGAAACACCATATATTTT.

The V call is TRBV28, the J call TRBJ1-1, with 8 bases identical to TRBD1. Germline-derived CDR1 and CDR2 are MDHEN and SYDVKM. V trimming: 5 bases; J trimming: 4 bases; junction bases outside the gene matches: 12. CDR3 length: 16 amino acids. CDR3 region: CASSTPSDREGTEAFF. CDR3 bases: TGTGCCAGCAGTACTCCCTCGGACAGGGAGGGCACTGAAGCTTTCTTT.

The genes are TRBV2 and TRBJ2-7; perhaps TRBD1 as D (6 bases). V was pared by 6 bases and J by 8 bases, with 20 bases between. The CDR3 covers 14 residues. The germline V gene encodes CDR1 SNHLY and CDR2 FYNNEI. CDR3 in amino acids: CASRKTGEFTKQYF. CDR3 in DNA: TGTGCCAGCAGAAAGACAGGAGAATTTACGAAGCAGTACTTC.

The chain has TRBV4-3 and TRBJ1-6; D gene ambiguous. In germline, CDR1 is LGHNA, CDR2 YSLEER. Trimming stripped 1 base from V and 9 bases from J, with 7 bases between. This CDR3 is 13 amino acids long. CDR3 protein: CASSQVPGSPLHF. The DNA for the CDR3 is TGCGCCAGCAGCCAAGTTCCAGGTTCACCCCTCCACTTT.

This clonotype was detected many times. The V gene is TRBV11-2, the J gene TRBJ2-7, with D perhaps given as TRBD1 or TRBD2 (6 bases each). V was cut by 5 bases and J by 5 bases, with 16 bases left in between. CDR1 and CDR2 from the germline V gene are SGHAT and FQNNGV. The CDR3 is made up of 14 amino acids. CDR3 sequence reads: CASSTPGEAHEQYF. CDR3 in DNA: TGTGCCAGCAGCACCCCAGGGGAGGCCCACGAGCAGTACTTC.

This clonotype was detected many times. V and J are TRBV29-1 and TRBJ1-1; D uncertain. This CDR3 contains 11 residues. The germline V gene encodes CDR1 SQVTM and CDR2 ANQGSEA. V lost 6 bases and J 7 bases, leaving 12 bases between the germline ends. The CDR3 sequence: CSVRYYNEAFF. As DNA, the CDR3 is TGCAGCGTCCGATACTACAATGAAGCTTTCTTT.

The chain combines TRBV11-2 with TRBJ2-3; D might be TRBD1 or TRBD2, each matching 5 bases. The CDR3 has 17 amino acids. The germline gives CDR1 SGHAT, CDR2 FQNNGV. Trimming shortened V by 5 bases and J by 3 bases, and 21 bases separated the two germline ends. The CDR3 nucleotides are TGTGCCAGCAGCCTGCCAATATGGGGACGTGGTACAGATACGCAGTATTTT. Amino acids: CASSLPIWGRGTDTQYF.

This clonotype was seen ten or more times. This sequence joins TRBV6-5 and TRBJ2-7; no clear D gene. Trimming shortened V by 0 bases and J by 6 bases, and 3 bases separated the two germline ends. The CDR3 is 11 amino acids. Per the germline V gene, CDR1 is MNHEY and CDR2 is SVGAGI. CDR3 amino acids: CASSYSGEQYF. The DNA for the CDR3 is TGTGCCAGCAGTTACTCAGGCGAGCAGTACTTC.

This chain connects TRBV10-3 to TRBJ2-2; D not certain. Germline CDR1 and CDR2: ENHRY and SYGVKD. Trimming cost V 8 bases and J 6 bases, with 7 bases left between them. This CDR3 spans 11 amino acids. Here the CDR3 DNA reads TGTGCCATCGGGGAAGCCGGGGAGCTGTTTTTT. Protein: CAIGEAGELFF.

The chain recombines TRBV15 with TRBJ2-3; weak D call: TRBD2 (7 bases). CDR3 size: 15 residues. The ends were cut back, 3 bases at V and 2 bases at J, with 12 bases in the middle. Germline-derived CDR1 and CDR2 are LNHNV and YYDKDF (reference sequence). The CDR3 nucleotides read TGTGCCACCAGCAGGGCGCGGGGGCCCACAGATACGCAGTATTTT. Translated, it gives CATSRARGPTDTQYF.

This clonotype was seen many times. The chain is built from TRBV7-2 and TRBJ2-3; maybe TRBD2 (5 bases). The length of the CDR3 is 14 residues. Germline V gives CDR1 SGHTA, CDR2 FQGNSA. Trimming cost V 3 bases and J 4 bases, with 11 bases left between them. CDR3 coding DNA: TGTGCCAGCAGCTTGCGGACTGGTCCAGATACGCAGTATTTT. Protein: CASSLRTGPDTQYF.

Many counts were recorded for this clonotype. The rearrangement joins TRBV12-3 or TRBV12-4 to TRBJ1-1; possibly TRBD1 for D (5 bases). The CDR3 length is 15 residues. The V end lost 3 bases, the J end lost 0 bases, and 11 bases lay between the germline ends. CDR3 sequence: CASSLRWGMNTEAFF. As DNA, the CDR3 is TGTGCCAGCAGTTTGCGGTGGGGGATGAACACTGAAGCTTTCTTT.

V usage is TRBV11-2 and J usage is TRBJ1-2, with 7 bases aligning to TRBD1. The germline gives CDR1 SGHAT, CDR2 FQNNGV. The CDR3 length is 15 residues. J was trimmed by 4 bases and V by 8 bases; bases with no gene match: 13. CDR3 in DNA: TGTGCCAGCGGCTCTAACGGAGCAGGGGGCTATGGCTACACCTTC. Protein product: CASGSNGAGGYGYTF. Using reference TRBV11-2 and TRBJ1-2 for the parts outside the CDR3, the full variable domain is EAGVAQSPRYKIIEKRQSVAFWCNPISGHATLYWYQQILGQGPKLLIQFQNNGVVDDSQLPKDRFSAERLKGVDSTLKIQPAKLEDSAVYLCASGSNGAGGYGYTFGSGTRLTVV.

The CDR3, as DNA: TGTGCCAGCAGTTACCAATACCGTTCGGGACGGTCCGTTAATGAAAAACTGTTTTTT. This gives the protein CASSYQYRSGRSVNEKLFF. The rearrangement joins TRBV6-5 to TRBJ1-4; D might be TRBD1 (5 bases). V was clipped by 2 bases and J by 4 bases, with 23 bases between them. CDR1 MNHEY and CDR2 SVGAGI come from the germline V gene. The CDR3 runs to 19 residues.

The chain recombines TRBV7-9 with TRBJ2-6; D not certain. The germline gives CDR1 SEHNR, CDR2 FQNEAQ (reference sequence). The CDR3 length is 18 residues. Trimming left V 4 bases short and J 0 bases short, with 16 bases between. CDR3 nucleotide sequence: TGTGCCAGCAGCTCGGATGGCATCAGAAACTCTGGGGCCAACGTCCTGACTTTC. The encoded protein is CASSSDGIRNSGANVLTF.

This clonotype was detected a few times. The chain couples TRBV27 to TRBJ2-7; unclear D gene. CDR1 and CDR2 from the germline V gene are MNHEY and SMNVEV (reference sequence). CDR3 length: 11 amino acids. V lost 5 bases and J 6 bases, leaving 8 bases between the germline ends. CDR3 loop: CASSGKGEQYF. DNA for the CDR3: TGTGCCAGCAGTGGCAAGGGCGAGCAGTACTTC.

This clonotype was detected many times. The chain carries TRBV20-1 and TRBJ2-3; 13 bases match TRBD2. Germline CDR1 and CDR2: DFQATT and SNEGSKA (reference sequence). The CDR3 is made up of 16 amino acids. Trimming cost V 3 bases and J 6 bases; bases outside gene matches: 9. The CDR3 spells CSASGLAGAQADTQYF. For the CDR3, the DNA is TGCAGTGCTAGTGGACTAGCGGGGGCCCAGGCGGATACGCAGTATTTT.

This clonotype was picked up many times. The chain links TRBV9 to TRBJ2-5; D is perhaps TRBD1 or TRBD2 (5 bases each). Germline V gene lookup returns CDR1 SGDLS and CDR2 YYNGEE. The CDR3 is 15 amino acids. Deletions cut 3 bases from V and 5 bases from J, with 17 bases between. CDR3 DNA sequence: TGTGCCAGCAGCGCTTCGGGACGATGGGAGGAGACCCAGTACTTC. Protein: CASSASGRWEETQYF.

The chain uses TRBV18 and TRBJ1-4; D gene ambiguous. The CDR3 runs 14 residues. Germline V lookup: CDR1 KGHSH, CDR2 LQKENI. Trimming stripped 3 bases from V and 6 bases from J, with 11 bases between. The CDR3 loop is CASSPDRLHEKLFF. Here the CDR3 DNA reads TGTGCCAGCTCACCCGATCGTTTGCATGAAAAACTGTTTTTT.

This clonotype was detected a few times. The V and J genes are TRBV7-9 and TRBJ2-5; a weak D match, TRBD2 (5 bases). The CDR3 loop spans 13 amino acids. Germline V CDR1 and CDR2: SEHNR, FQNEAQ (reference sequence). V lost 5 bases to trimming and J lost 5 bases, with 12 bases between them. This CDR3 is CASSPLGGETQYF. CDR3 sequence (DNA): TGTGCCAGCAGCCCCCTGGGCGGGGAGACCCAGTACTTC.